This T cell receptor (beta chain) was retrieved from a study of Ad26.COV2.S vaccination and SARS-CoV-2 variants. Study at large: It was the COV1001 Ad26.COV2.S trial arm that included the donor.

The V and J ends lost 4 bases and 6 bases respectively, with 19 bases between them. The CDR3 extends over 16 amino acids. From germline, CDR1 is LGHNA and CDR2 YNFKEQ. Treatment denoted: around 19 received Ad26.COV2.S at low or high dose, single or two shots; about 5 received placebo; per-sample allocation not given. Specimen acquisition occurred on day 63 following the initial vaccine or placebo injection. An adult of 18-55 years in Boston served as donor. The repertoire was sequenced with immunoSEQ multiplex PCR; TCRdb's copy has only in-frame clones and lacks some. The sample shows around 270,000 clones, 87% of them seen only once. Details on this clone: Its antigen is not known.

Study-wide points: In TCR breadth and depth analyses, total T cell responses may have been underestimated. Once vaccination had occurred, spike-specific CD8+ and CD4+ T cell responses reportedly showed substantial breadth.

This specimen consisted of peripheral blood, obtained in a trial of Ad26.COV2.S vaccine versus placebo. V gene TRBV4-2 combines with J gene TRBJ2-1, with D perhaps given as TRBD1 or TRBD2 (6 bases each). This clonotype originated in a person aged 18-65 years who received the Ad26.COV2.S COVID-19 vaccine or a placebo. The CDR3 protein is CASSPRGQRWVNEQFF. Here the CDR3 DNA reads TGTGCCAGCAGCCCCCGGGGGCAGCGATGGGTCAATGAGCAGTTCTTC.